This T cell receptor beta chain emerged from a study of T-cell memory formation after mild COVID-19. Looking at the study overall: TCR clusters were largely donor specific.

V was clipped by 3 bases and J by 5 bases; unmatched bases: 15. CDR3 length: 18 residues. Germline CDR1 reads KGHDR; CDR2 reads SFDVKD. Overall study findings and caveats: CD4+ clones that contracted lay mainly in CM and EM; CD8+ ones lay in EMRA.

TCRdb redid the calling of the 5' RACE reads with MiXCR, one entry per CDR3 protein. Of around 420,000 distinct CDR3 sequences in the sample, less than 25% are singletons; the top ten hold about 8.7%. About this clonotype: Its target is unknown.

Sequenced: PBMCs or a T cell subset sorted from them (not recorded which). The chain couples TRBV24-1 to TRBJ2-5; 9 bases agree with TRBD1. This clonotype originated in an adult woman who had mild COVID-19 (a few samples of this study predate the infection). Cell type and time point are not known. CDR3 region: CATSDPRRGDRDLETQYF. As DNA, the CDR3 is TGTGCCACCAGTGATCCGCGCCGTGGGGACAGGGATTTGGAGACCCAGTACTTC.